A single sample is the source of the 9 T cell receptor beta chains below, sequenced in a study of T cells in Graves' hyperthyroidism and ophthalmopathy (dated by TCRdb to between 2019 and 2020). The library was obtained by multiplex PCR. TCRdb shows the sequencer as Illumina HiSeq 2000. Amplification of TCR beta CDR3 regions was carried out from RNA transcripts. For the first round of RT-PCR on the TCR CDR3, the HTBI primer set was used together with the Qiagen OneStep RT-PCR kit. The public sequencing data were trimmed at Q25 with fastp and processed into clonotypes with MiXCR by TCRdb, which kept only in-frame beta chains. Here each entry gathers all rows of one CDR3 protein and keeps the most common genes and DNA. This sample has some 720,000 distinct CDR3 sequences in its table, and 16% of those were observed once. The ten largest clonotypes hold around 7.7% of the sample. Sequencing input: blood. Receptors originate from a young man with Graves' hyperthyroidism.

The chain recombines TRBV6-5 with TRBJ2-5; no clear D. The CDR3 is 14 residues long. Deletions cut 4 bases from V and 4 bases from J, with 13 bases between. CDR1 and CDR2 (germline): MNHEY, SVGAGI. The CDR3: CASSFRVIGETQYF. CDR3 nucleotides: TGTGCCAGCAGTTTTCGGGTTATCGGAGAGACCCAGTACTTC.

This clonotype has a handful of counts. V gene TRBV9 combines with J gene TRBJ2-2; no clear D. Trimming removed 3 bases from V and 6 bases from J, with 21 bases in between. Germline CDR1 SGDLS, CDR2 YYNGEE. The CDR3 totals 17 residues. CDR3 DNA: TGTGCCAGCAGCGACGCTACGGAGTCTGGTGGCTCCGGGGAGCTGTTTTTT. This encodes CASSDATESGGSGELFF.

The sample holds one count of this clonotype. A much larger clone lies one base from this, so it may be a read error. V gene TRBV7-2 combines with J gene TRBJ2-1, with 7 bases identical to TRBD2. With 3 bases clipped from V and 10 bases from J, the junction kept 12 bases outside the gene matches. This CDR3 is 15 amino acids long. Germline loops: CDR1 SGHTA, CDR2 FQGNSA. The CDR3 reads CASSFPGGTSYEQFF. The CDR3 DNA reads TGTGCCAGCAGCTTCCCCGGGGGGACCTCCTACGAGCAGTTCTTC.

J is TRBJ2-1 and V is TRBV27, with TRBD1 identical over 8 bases. Per germline, CDR1 MNHEY and CDR2 SMNVEV (reference sequence). V lost 6 bases and J lost 4; bases outside the gene matches: 8. This CDR3 is 15 amino acids long. The CDR3 DNA reads as TGTGCCAGCAGAAAAAGGGGACAGGATTACAATGAGCAGTTCTTC. Residues: CASRKRGQDYNEQFF.

This clonotype was detected many times. The V gene is TRBV10-3, the J gene TRBJ2-1; D possibly matches TRBD1 or TRBD2 (5 bases each). Germline V gene data show CDR1 as ENHRY and CDR2 as SYGVKD. Trimming stripped 6 bases from V and 6 bases from J, with 15 bases between. This CDR3 region has 14 residues. Here the CDR3 reads CAISANRDRNEQFF. As DNA, the CDR3 is TGTGCCATCAGCGCAAACCGGGACCGCAATGAGCAGTTCTTC.

As to this clonotype: A read error is likely, as this CDR3 ends without the conserved phenylalanine or tryptophan. The J gene is TRBJ2-5, the V gene TRBV12-3 or TRBV12-4, with D maybe TRBD2 (6 bases). The CDR3 has 15 amino acids. The ends were cut back, 3 bases at V and 2 bases at J, with 13 bases in the middle. The CDR3 reads CASSFYGSRQETQYL. The CDR3, as DNA: TGTGCCAGCAGTTTTTACGGGAGTCGACAAGAGACCCAGTACTTA.

This clonotype was recorded at least ten times. The rearrangement joins TRBV6-1 to TRBJ1-5; 7 bases agree with TRBD1. The germline CDR1 and CDR2 sequences are MNHNS and SASEGT. The CDR3 contains 16 residues. With 3 bases clipped from V and 4 bases from J, the junction kept 9 bases outside the gene matches. The CDR3 sequence: CASSDLGRGFNQPQHF. The CDR3 DNA reads TGTGCCAGCAGTGACTTGGGCAGGGGGTTTAATCAGCCCCAGCATTTT.

This clonotype has just a few counts. The rearrangement links TRBV27 to TRBJ1-1, with 7 bases identical to TRBD1. The CDR3 has 19 amino acids. Trimming took 3 bases from V and 2 from J; bases not matched to a gene: 18. Germline-derived CDR1 and CDR2 are MNHEY and SMNVEV (reference sequence). CDR3 residues: CASSFVIDGQEAINTEAFF. The CDR3 nucleotides are TGTGCCAGCAGTTTTGTTATCGACGGACAGGAGGCCATTAACACTGAAGCTTTCTTT.

This clonotype has ten or more counts. The chain couples TRBV2 to TRBJ1-1; 7 positions agree with TRBD1. From germline, CDR1 is SNHLY and CDR2 FYNNEI. CDR3 length: 13 residues. Trimming removed 8 bases from V and 4 bases from J; junction bases left unmatched: 7. CDR3 nucleotide sequence: TGTGCCAGCCAGACAGACAGGGCCACTGAAGCTTTCTTT. Translated, it gives CASQTDRATEAFF.